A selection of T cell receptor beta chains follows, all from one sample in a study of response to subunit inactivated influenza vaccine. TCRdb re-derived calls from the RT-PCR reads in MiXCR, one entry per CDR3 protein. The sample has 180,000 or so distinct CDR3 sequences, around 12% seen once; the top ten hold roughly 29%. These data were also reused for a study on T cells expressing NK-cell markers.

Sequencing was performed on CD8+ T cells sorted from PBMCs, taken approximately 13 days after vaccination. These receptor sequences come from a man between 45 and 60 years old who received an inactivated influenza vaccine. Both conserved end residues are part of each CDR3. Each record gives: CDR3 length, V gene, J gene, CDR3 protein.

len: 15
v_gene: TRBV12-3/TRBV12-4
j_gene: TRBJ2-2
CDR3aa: CASQTLGLNTGELFF

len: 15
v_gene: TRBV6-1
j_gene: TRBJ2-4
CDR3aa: CASSPLRGAAYIQYF

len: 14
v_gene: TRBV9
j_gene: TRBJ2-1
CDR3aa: CASSATSSYNEQFF

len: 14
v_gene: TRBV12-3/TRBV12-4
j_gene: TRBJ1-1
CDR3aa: CASSSTVGYTEAFF

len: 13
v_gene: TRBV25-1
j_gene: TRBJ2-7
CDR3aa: CASSGEISYEQYF

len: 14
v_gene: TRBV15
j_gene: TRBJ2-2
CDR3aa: CATSYDRNTGELFF

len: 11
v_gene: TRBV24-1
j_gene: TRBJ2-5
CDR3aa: CATGNQETQYF

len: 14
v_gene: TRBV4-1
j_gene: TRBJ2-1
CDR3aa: CASSQATSGDEQFF

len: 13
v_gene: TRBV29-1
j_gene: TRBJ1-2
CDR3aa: CSARTGENYGYTF

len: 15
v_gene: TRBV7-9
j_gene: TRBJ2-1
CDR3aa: CASSLSAGVANEQFF

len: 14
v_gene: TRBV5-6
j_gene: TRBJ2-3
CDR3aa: CASSLGANTDTQYF

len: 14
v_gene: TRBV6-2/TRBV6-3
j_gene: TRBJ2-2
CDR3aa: CASSRLGASGELFF

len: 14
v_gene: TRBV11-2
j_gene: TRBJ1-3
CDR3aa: CASSFPEAGNTIYF

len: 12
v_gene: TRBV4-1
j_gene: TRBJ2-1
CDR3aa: CASGTGGNEQFF

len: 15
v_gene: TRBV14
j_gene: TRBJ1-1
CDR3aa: CASSPLGWTNTEAFF

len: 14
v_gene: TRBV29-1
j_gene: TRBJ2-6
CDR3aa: CSVSGGPGANVLTF

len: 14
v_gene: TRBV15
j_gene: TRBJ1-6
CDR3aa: CATSSDRGGSPLHF

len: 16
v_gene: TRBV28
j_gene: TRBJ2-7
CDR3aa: CASSFTPGGSHYEQYF

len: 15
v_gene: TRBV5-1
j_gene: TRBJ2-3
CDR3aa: CASSSAPWGTDTQYF

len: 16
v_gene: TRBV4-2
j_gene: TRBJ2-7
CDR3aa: CASSQTLAGEGYEQYF

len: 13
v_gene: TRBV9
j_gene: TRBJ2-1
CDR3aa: CASSLGTTNEQFF

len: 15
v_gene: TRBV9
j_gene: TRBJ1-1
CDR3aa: CASSVDGGMNTEAFF

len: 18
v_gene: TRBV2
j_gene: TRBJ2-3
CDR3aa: CASSLDYGSGGARDTQYF

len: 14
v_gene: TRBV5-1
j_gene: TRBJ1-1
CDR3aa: CASSLEQGYTEAFF

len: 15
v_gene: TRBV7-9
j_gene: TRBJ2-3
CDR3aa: CASSSPGQGIDTQYF

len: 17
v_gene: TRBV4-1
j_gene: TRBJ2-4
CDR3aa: CASGRGPESLAKNIQYF

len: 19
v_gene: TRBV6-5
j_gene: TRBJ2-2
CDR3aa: CASSYPGGELAGATGELFF

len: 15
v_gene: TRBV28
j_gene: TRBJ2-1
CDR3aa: CASSLWRGRDHEQFF

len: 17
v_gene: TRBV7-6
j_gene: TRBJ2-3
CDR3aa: CASSLAPGGQPTDTQYF

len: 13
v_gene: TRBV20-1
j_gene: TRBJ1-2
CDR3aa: CSAEGQGTVGYTF

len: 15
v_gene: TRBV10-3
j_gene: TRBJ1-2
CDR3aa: CAISEELTVNYGYTF

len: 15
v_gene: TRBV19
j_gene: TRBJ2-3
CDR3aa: CASSHTSGGTDTQYF

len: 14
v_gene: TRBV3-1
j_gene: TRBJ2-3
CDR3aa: CASSLQRHEGLQYF

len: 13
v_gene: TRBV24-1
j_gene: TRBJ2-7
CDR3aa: CATSATSSYEQYF

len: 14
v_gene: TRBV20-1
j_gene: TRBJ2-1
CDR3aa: CSASSGTWVHEQFF

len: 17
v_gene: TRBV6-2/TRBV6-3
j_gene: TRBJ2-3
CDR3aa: CASSYYGTYTPTDTQYF

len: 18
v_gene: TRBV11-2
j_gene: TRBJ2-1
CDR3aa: CASSLVGTSGRIYNEQFF

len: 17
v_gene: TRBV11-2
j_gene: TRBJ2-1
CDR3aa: CASSLGRRGVRYNEQFF

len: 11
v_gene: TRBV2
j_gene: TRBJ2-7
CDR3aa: CASSITYEQYF

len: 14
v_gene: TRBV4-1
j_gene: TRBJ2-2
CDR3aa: CASSPIVEAGELFF

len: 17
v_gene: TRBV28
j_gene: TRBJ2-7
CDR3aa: CASSLSGDKKWTYEQYF

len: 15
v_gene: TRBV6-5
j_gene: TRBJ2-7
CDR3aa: CASSYSGGRAYEQYF

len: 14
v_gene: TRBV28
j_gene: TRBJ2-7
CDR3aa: CATREQGASYEQYF

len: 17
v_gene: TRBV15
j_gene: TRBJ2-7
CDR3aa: CATSRELSIGLRYEQYF

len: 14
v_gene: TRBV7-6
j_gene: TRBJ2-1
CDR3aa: CASSFAGTNNEQFF

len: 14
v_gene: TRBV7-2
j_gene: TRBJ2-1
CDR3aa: CASSLLAPGDEQFF

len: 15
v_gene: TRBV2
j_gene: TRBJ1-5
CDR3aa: CASSSVGLNNQPQHF

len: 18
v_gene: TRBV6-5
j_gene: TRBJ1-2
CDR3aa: CASSYLPGQSPPWDGYTF

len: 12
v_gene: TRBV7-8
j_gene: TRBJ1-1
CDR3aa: CASSSPPTEAFF

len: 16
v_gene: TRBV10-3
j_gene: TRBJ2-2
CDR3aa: CAISESGKGDTGELFF

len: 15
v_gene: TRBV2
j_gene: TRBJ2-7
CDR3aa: CASSERLDQIYEQYF

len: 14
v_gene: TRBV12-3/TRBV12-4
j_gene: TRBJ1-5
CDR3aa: CASTPGTGLLPQHF

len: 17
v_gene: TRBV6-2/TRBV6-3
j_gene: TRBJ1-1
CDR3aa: CASRHASTGGVNTEAFF